Each of the 32 T cell receptor beta chains below was sequenced from the same sample in a study of early T cells in non-severe SARS-CoV-2 infection. TCRdb ran MiXCR on the 5' RACE reads and lists one entry per CDR3 protein. The table has approximately 71,000 distinct CDR3 sequences, more than 10% seen once; the top ten hold approximately 1.6%. The sample consisted of whole blood. Receptor source: an adult who was a healthcare worker with PCR-confirmed SARS-CoV-2 infection or an uninfected control (not recorded which).

This clonotype was detected a few times. This chain links TRBV2 with TRBJ1-6; 7 nucleotides align to TRBD1. V lost 6 bases, J lost 1 base, and 6 bases stayed unmatched. This CDR3 contains 16 residues. Germline lookup yields CDR1 SNHLY and CDR2 FYNNEI. CDR3 loop: CASRVSQGSYNSPLHF. The CDR3, as DNA: TGTGCCAGCAGGGTTTCACAGGGGTCCTATAATTCACCCCTCCACTTT. Drawing the rest from reference TRBV2 and TRBJ1-6, the complete variable domain is EPEVTQTPSHQVTQMGQEVILRCVPISNHLYFYWYRQILGQKVEFLVSFYNNEISEKSEIFDDQFSVERPDGSNFTLKIRSTKLEDSAMYFCASRVSQGSYNSPLHFGNGTRLTVT.

The rearrangement uses TRBV18 and TRBJ2-2, with unresolved D. V shed 4 bases and J shed 0 bases, with 9 bases lying between them. Germline V lookup: CDR1 KGHSH, CDR2 LQKENI. The CDR3 covers 15 residues. The CDR3 sequence is CASSQGTPNTGELFF. CDR3 nucleotides: TGTGCCAGCTCACAGGGAACCCCGAACACCGGGGAGCTGTTTTTT.

This clonotype was detected many times. V gene TRBV6-5 combines with J gene TRBJ1-2, with 7 bases identical to TRBD1. CDR1 is MNHEY and CDR2 is SVGAGI in the germline V gene. V was pared by 6 bases and J by 4 bases, with 8 bases of the junction left unmatched. There are 14 residues in the CDR3. CDR3 coding DNA: TGTGCCAGCAGGCAGACAGGGCCCCCCTATGGCTACACCTTC. Protein product: CASRQTGPPYGYTF.

The sample holds many counts of this clonotype. V and J are TRBV7-2 and TRBJ1-1; D gene ambiguous. V was cut by 4 bases and J by 1 base, with 10 bases left in between. CDR1 is SGHTA, CDR2 FQGNSA, per germline. The CDR3 runs to 14 residues. CDR3 coding DNA: TGTGCCAGCAGCTATACTACGGGGAACACTGAAGCTTTCTTT. Translating it yields CASSYTTGNTEAFF.

This clonotype was detected only a few times. The chain couples TRBV9 to TRBJ1-1, with D perhaps TRBD1 (5 bases). CDR3 length equals 13 residues. CDR1 is SGDLS, CDR2 YYNGEE, per germline. V dropped 4 bases and J dropped 0 bases, with 7 bases sitting between them. CDR3 region: CASSLDMNTEAFF. The CDR3 DNA reads as TGTGCCAGCAGCCTGGACATGAACACTGAAGCTTTCTTT. The variable domain in full, completed from reference TRBV9 and TRBJ1-1, reads DSGVTQTPKHLITATGQRVTLRCSPRSGDLSVYWYQQSLDQGLQFLIQYYNGEERAKGNILERFSAQQFPDLHSELNLSSLELGDSALYFCASSLDMNTEAFFGQGTRLTVV.

This clonotype came up many times. The chain has TRBV27 and TRBJ2-3; TRBD2 matches at 8 bases. Germline values: CDR1 MNHEY, CDR2 SMNVEV (reference sequence). The CDR3 runs to 16 residues. Trimming at V came to 5 bases and at J to 0 bases, leaving 7 bases not matched to a gene. The CDR3 DNA follows: TGTGCCAGCAGTCCCGGCGGGGGGCCAAGCACAGATACGCAGTATTTT. It translates to CASSPGGGPSTDTQYF.

The J gene is TRBJ2-7, the V gene TRBV28, with D tentatively TRBD1 (6 bases). This CDR3 is built from 15 residues. Germline lookup yields CDR1 MDHEN and CDR2 SYDVKM. V was cut by 6 bases and J by 5 bases, with 20 bases left in between. CDR3 sequence: CASRGIQGKGNEQYF. CDR3 nucleotide sequence: TGTGCCAGCAGGGGTATCCAGGGGAAGGGCAACGAGCAGTACTTC.

This clonotype occurred a few times. The rearrangement joins TRBV7-2 to TRBJ2-3; D remains ambiguous. The CDR3 runs to 14 residues. The germline V and J ends were trimmed by 3 bases and 5 bases, with 12 bases remaining between them. Germline V CDR1 and CDR2: SGHTA, FQGNSA. As DNA, the CDR3 is TGTGCCAGCAGCTTTCCGGGCCACGAAGATACGCAGTATTTT. Its translation is CASSFPGHEDTQYF.

This clonotype was detected many times. The chain uses TRBV18 and TRBJ2-3; D is undetermined. This CDR3 has 11 residues. The germline V gene has CDR1 KGHSH and CDR2 LQKENI. Trimming took 6 bases from V and 4 from J, leaving 5 bases between them. The CDR3 DNA sequence: TGTGCCAGCTCCGGCCCAGATACGCAGTATTTT. The encoded protein is CASSGPDTQYF.

The J gene is TRBJ1-2, the V gene TRBV12-5; D uncertain. Germline assignment: CDR1 LGHNT and CDR2 FRNRAP. The CDR3 runs to 14 residues. Trimming pared 1 base from V and 9 bases from J, leaving 15 bases between. The CDR3 here is CASGLAIRGWSYTF. The CDR3 DNA reads as TGTGCTAGTGGTTTGGCTATTCGCGGGTGGAGCTACACCTTC.

This chain links TRBV20-1 with TRBJ2-5, with a possible D match to TRBD2 (5 bases). The CDR3 runs 14 residues. V was cut by 1 base and J by 5 bases, with 14 bases left in between. CDR1 DFQATT and CDR2 SNEGSKA come from the germline V gene (reference sequence). Here the CDR3 reads CSARASSSRETQYF. In nucleotides, the CDR3 is TGCAGTGCTAGAGCCTCCTCTAGCCGGGAGACCCAGTACTTC.

Details on this clonotype: The junction does not match germline at one end; this may be a read error. The V gene is TRBV5-1, the J gene TRBJ2-2; TRBD2 agrees at 12 bases. The CDR3 runs to 16 residues. In germline, CDR1 is SGHRS, CDR2 YFSETQ. The CDR3 spells CASRLDGLAGSGELFF. CDR3 DNA sequence: TGCGCCAGCAGGTTGGACGGACTAGCGGGGAGCGGGGAGCTGTTTTTT.

This clonotype was detected a few times. This rearrangement joins TRBV7-9 to TRBJ1-2; 12 bases match TRBD1. The germline V gene encodes CDR1 SEHNR and CDR2 FQNEAQ (reference sequence). J gave up 7 bases and V 5 bases, and 5 bases lay outside the gene matches. The CDR3 has 14 amino acids. The CDR3 protein is CASSPGTGGLGYTF. In nucleotides, the CDR3 is TGTGCCAGCAGCCCGGGGACAGGGGGCCTTGGCTACACCTTC.

In its sample, this clonotype was seen a few times. The chain recombines TRBV2 with TRBJ1-3; D gene uncertain. The V end was cut by 8 bases, the J end by 2 bases, with 10 bases between. From germline, CDR1 is SNHLY and CDR2 FYNNEI. The CDR3 is 13 residues long. The DNA of the CDR3 is TGTGCCAGCCGACTAATTCCTGGAAACACCATATATTTT. Translated, it gives CASRLIPGNTIYF.

The table lists this clonotype with many counts. CDR3 sequence: CASSGGGATDTQYF. The CDR3 DNA reads TGTGCCAGCAGTGGCGGGGGGGCCACAGATACGCAGTATTTT. The rearrangement joins TRBV6-4 to TRBJ2-3; TRBD2 agrees at 9 bases. Unmatched junction bases numbered 1, after V lost 4 bases and J lost 2 bases. Germline assignment: CDR1 MRHNA and CDR2 SNTAGT. This CDR3 has 14 residues.

The J gene is TRBJ1-5, the V gene TRBV6-2 or TRBV6-3, with 7 bases identical to TRBD1. Unmatched junction bases numbered 5, after V lost 6 bases and J lost 0 bases. This CDR3 region has 15 residues. The germline V gene has CDR1 MNHEY and CDR2 SVGEGT. This chain's CDR3 is CASRKGQHSNQPQHF. DNA of the CDR3: TGTGCCAGCAGGAAGGGACAGCATAGCAATCAGCCCCAGCATTTT.

This chain joins TRBV10-2 and TRBJ1-4; 10 bases are a match to TRBD1. This CDR3 comprises 14 residues. The junction had 3 bases not matched to a gene; V was cut back by 3 bases and J by 8 bases. Germline values: CDR1 WSHSY, CDR2 SAAADI. The CDR3 DNA reads TGCGCCAGCAGTGAAGGGACAGGGGTCGAAAAACTGTTTTTT. Encoded protein: CASSEGTGVEKLFF.

Ten or more counts support this clonotype. The genes are TRBV12-3 or TRBV12-4 and TRBJ2-5, with 11 bases that match TRBD2. V trimming: 6 bases; J trimming: 4 bases; junction bases outside the gene matches: 4. This CDR3 contains 14 residues. This chain's CDR3 is CASSRLAGRETQYF. CDR3 nucleotides: TGTGCCAGCAGCCGACTAGCGGGGAGAGAGACCCAGTACTTC.

This chain links TRBV7-8 with TRBJ1-4; 7 bases line up with TRBD1. Germline V gene sequence: CDR1 SGHVS, CDR2 FQNEAQ. With 1 base clipped from V and 0 bases from J, the junction kept 5 bases outside the gene matches. The CDR3 is made up of 17 amino acids. This CDR3 is CASSLGQGVATNEKLFF. The CDR3 DNA reads as TGTGCCAGCAGCTTAGGACAGGGAGTTGCAACTAATGAAAAACTGTTTTTT.

This clonotype was recorded at least ten times. The chain employs TRBV7-2 and TRBJ2-1; D ambiguous. The CDR3 covers 15 residues. Germline lookup yields CDR1 SGHTA and CDR2 FQGNSA. The V and J ends lost 3 bases and 0 bases respectively, with 9 bases between them. The DNA of the CDR3 is TGTGCCAGCAGCTTCAGAGAAAGCTCCTACAATGAGCAGTTCTTC. Translating it yields CASSFRESSYNEQFF.

The chain has TRBV7-2 and TRBJ2-1; TRBD1 might be the D (6 bases). Trimming took off 5 bases at V and 7 bases at J, with 12 bases between the two ends. The CDR3 is made up of 13 amino acids. Germline loops: CDR1 SGHTA, CDR2 FQGNSA. CDR3 coding DNA: TGTGCCAGCAGCGTCAAGGGGACAAATGAGCAGTTCTTC. Its protein is CASSVKGTNEQFF.

V gene TRBV7-2 combines with J gene TRBJ2-3, with 9 nucleotides matching TRBD1. Germline-derived CDR1 and CDR2 are SGHTA and FQGNSA. The junction had 6 bases not matched to a gene; V was cut back by 5 bases and J by 3 bases. This CDR3 contains 15 residues. CDR3 protein: CASSLQGARTDTQYF. CDR3 bases: TGTGCCAGCAGCCTACAGGGGGCGAGGACAGATACGCAGTATTTT.

The J gene is TRBJ2-3, the V gene TRBV30; D may match TRBD1 or TRBD2 (5 bases each). CDR1 and CDR2 from the germline V gene are GTSNPN and SVGIG (reference sequence). The CDR3 is made up of 16 amino acids. The V gene lost 0 bases and the J gene lost 4 bases, with 17 bases spanning the gap. The CDR3 protein is CAWSVRTGTTSDTQYF. The CDR3 nucleotides read TGTGCCTGGAGTGTACGGACCGGGACCACCTCAGATACGCAGTATTTT.

This clonotype was observed at least ten times. The chain joins TRBV10-3 to TRBJ1-5; 8 bases map to TRBD1. This CDR3 is built from 14 residues. With V trimmed by 10 bases and J by 2 bases, 7 bases remained unmatched. Germline V gene lookup returns CDR1 ENHRY and CDR2 SYGVKD. CDR3 in amino acids: CATLDREGNQPQHF. For the CDR3, the DNA is TGTGCCACCCTGGACAGGGAGGGCAATCAGCCCCAGCATTTT.

This sequence joins TRBV29-1 and TRBJ1-1; D is unresolved. This CDR3 is 12 amino acids long. Looked up from germline, CDR1 is SQVTM and CDR2 is ANQGSEA. Trimming took 7 bases from V and 6 from J, leaving 15 bases between them. CDR3 nucleotides: TGCAGCGCTCAGGTCGATTTTGCTGAAGCTTTCTTT. Translated: CSAQVDFAEAFF.

This chain joins TRBV5-1 and TRBJ2-2; no clear D. The CDR3 totals 13 residues. V shed 2 bases and J shed 1 base, with 3 bases lying between them. CDR1 is SGHRS, CDR2 YFSETQ, per germline. Written as DNA, the CDR3 is TGCGCCAGCAGCTTCCGGAACACCGGGGAGCTGTTTTTT. Its protein product is CASSFRNTGELFF.

This clonotype showed up just a few times. The chain combines TRBV29-1 with TRBJ1-2, with D perhaps TRBD1 (6 bases). V was clipped by 5 bases and J by 2 bases, with 12 bases between them. From germline, CDR1 is SQVTM and CDR2 ANQGSEA. The CDR3 runs to 13 residues. This CDR3 reads CSVMDSPNYGYTF. The CDR3 DNA follows: TGCAGCGTTATGGACAGCCCCAACTATGGCTACACCTTC.

This clonotype was detected only a few times. The chain carries TRBV7-9 and TRBJ1-1; D remains unclear. This CDR3 has 13 amino acids. CDR1 and CDR2 (germline): SEHNR, FQNEAQ (reference sequence). V lost 1 base, J lost 4 bases, and 7 bases lay in between. CDR3 bases: TGTGCCAGCAGCTTAGTGGCGCCCACTGAAGCTTTCTTT. This translates into CASSLVAPTEAFF.

The sample holds a few counts of this clonotype. CDR3: CASSLDGSGGTYNEQFF. The CDR3, as DNA: TGTGCCAGCAGCTTAGATGGGAGCGGGGGGACCTACAATGAGCAGTTCTTC. This chain joins TRBV11-3 and TRBJ2-1, with 9 bases aligning to TRBD2. Germline V lookup: CDR1 SGHNT, CDR2 YENEEA. The CDR3 contains 17 residues. Germline trimming cut 0 bases from V and 2 bases from J; bases unmatched to any gene: 5.

A few counts support this clonotype. The rearrangement uses TRBV29-1 and TRBJ1-4; D is ambiguous. The CDR3 spans 12 residues. V lost 6 bases and J lost 2, with 7 bases in between. Germline V gene lookup returns CDR1 SQVTM and CDR2 ANQGSEA. CDR3 coding DNA: TGCAGCGTAGGATTCACTAATGAAAAACTGTTTTTT. It specifies CSVGFTNEKLFF.

This clonotype was seen a handful of times. This chain uses TRBV2 with TRBJ1-2; unclear D gene. Trimming left V 8 bases short and J 4 bases short, with 14 bases between. This CDR3 region has 13 residues. Per germline, CDR1 SNHLY and CDR2 FYNNEI. The CDR3 spells CASCFGLSYGYTF. In nucleotides, the CDR3 is TGTGCCAGCTGCTTTGGGCTCAGCTATGGCTACACCTTC.

In its sample, this clonotype was seen a few times. V usage is TRBV9 and J usage is TRBJ2-3; D unclear. The CDR3 has 14 amino acids. Trimming cost V 3 bases and J 6 bases, with 14 bases left between them. Germline V gene lookup returns CDR1 SGDLS and CDR2 YYNGEE. CDR3 loop: CASSAAWSSDTQYF. The CDR3 nucleotides read TGTGCCAGCAGCGCCGCTTGGTCGTCGGATACGCAGTATTTT.